This T cell receptor (beta chain) was recovered during a study of early T cells in non-severe SARS-CoV-2 infection. TCRdb fed the 5' RACE reads into MiXCR, producing one record per CDR3 protein. In the table there are tens of thousands of distinct CDR3 sequences, roughly 13% of which are singletons. The CDR3 is made up of 15 amino acids. Per the germline V gene, CDR1 is LNHDA and CDR2 is SQIVND (reference sequence). Trimming took 6 bases from V and 3 from J; bases not matched to a gene: 3. The receptor's source is an adult who was a healthcare worker with PCR-confirmed SARS-CoV-2 infection or an uninfected control (not recorded which). The V call is TRBV19, the J call TRBJ2-2; 11 nucleotides align to TRBD2. The sample consisted of whole blood. The CDR3 region is CASRSLAGDTGELFF. The CDR3 DNA reads as TGTGCCAGTAGATCACTAGCGGGAGACACCGGGGAGCTGTTTTTT.